This T cell receptor (beta chain) was profiled in a study of shared clonotypes between healthy human individuals. About the research overall: For every donor, three CD4 naive, three CD4 memory, two CD8 naive and one CD8 memory plates were used. Overall study findings and caveats: Rarefaction analysis demonstrated incomplete sorted-subset sequencing notwithstanding large depth.

In regard to this clone: What it recognizes is unknown.

This CDR3 is 18 amino acids long. Trimming pared 0 bases from V and 4 bases from J, leaving 19 bases between. Germline V CDR1 and CDR2: MGHRA, YSYEKL. Per the study methods: ImmunoSEQ yielded junction-only sequences lacking quality scores, so filtering differed. Repertoires were generated with immunoSEQ multiplex PCR, while TCRdb's copy carries only in-frame clones and drops some. The V and J calls and clone size were taken over from that table, and D and trimming were inferred from the DNA. The table has 600,000 to 750,000 clones, about 92% seen once; the top ten hold 34%. The receptor was isolated from a man aged 18 to 30 in good health. Some clones in this sample may be carry-over from other donors' samples. Sequences were obtained from memory CD8+ T cells from PBMCs. Described subset: CD45RO+ cells pooled with CCR7-negative TemRA cells. The V and J genes are TRBV4-1 and TRBJ1-3; D might be TRBD1 (6 bases). CDR3 sequence reads: CASSQEGRWGGAGNTIYF. CDR3 coding DNA: TGCGCCAGCAGCCAAGAAGGGCGGTGGGGGGGCGCGGGAAACACCATATATTTT.